Listed here are 22 T cell receptor beta chains from one sample, sequenced in a study of T-cell memory formation after mild COVID-19. TCRdb redid the calling of the 5' RACE reads with MiXCR, one entry per CDR3 protein. The top ten hold around 20% of the sample, which has about 340,000 distinct CDR3 sequences, 20% to 25% seen once. The sample consisted of PBMCs or a T cell subset sorted from them (not recorded which). All receptors come from a man aged 18 to 29 who had mild COVID-19 (a few samples of this study predate the infection). Cell type and time point are not known.

This chain links TRBV6-2 or TRBV6-3 with TRBJ1-5; TRBD1 agrees at 7 bases. The CDR3 covers 14 residues. The germline V gene has CDR1 MNHEY and CDR2 SVGEGT. J lost 7 bases, V lost 6 bases, and 9 bases had no gene match. CDR3 amino acids: CASSSGGEGQPQHF. In DNA form, the CDR3 reads TGTGCCAGCAGCTCAGGGGGTGAAGGGCAGCCCCAGCATTTT.

This chain links TRBV20-1 with TRBJ2-7; 7 positions agree with TRBD1. The CDR3 is 14 amino acids. The V segment lost 1 base and the J segment 2 bases; nucleotides outside the gene matches: 5. Germline values: CDR1 DFQATT, CDR2 SNEGSKA (reference sequence). The CDR3 DNA is TGCAGTGCTAGAGCCCCGGGACAGACCTACGAGCAGTACGTC. As protein: CSARAPGQTYEQYV.

This clonotype was observed at least ten times. This sequence joins TRBV6-5 and TRBJ1-1; 8 positions match TRBD1. This CDR3 region has 15 residues. Germline CDR1 is MNHEY and CDR2 is SVGAGI. The junction had 3 bases not matched to a gene; V was cut back by 2 bases and J by 1 base. In DNA, the CDR3 is TGTGCCAGCAGTTACACCGGACAGGGGAACACTGAAGCTTTCTTT. This codes for CASSYTGQGNTEAFF.

This chain joins TRBV4-3 and TRBJ2-7; TRBD2 matches at 12 bases. This CDR3 is built from 16 residues. The V gene's germline CDR1 is LGHNA and CDR2 YSLEER. J was trimmed by 1 base and V by 3 bases; bases with no gene match: 4. The CDR3 here is CASSHRTSGESYEQYF. The CDR3 coding sequence is TGCGCCAGCAGCCACCGGACTAGCGGGGAGTCCTACGAGCAGTACTTC.

This clonotype was detected only a few times. The rearrangement uses TRBV28 and TRBJ2-5; no reliable D call. V dropped 6 bases and J dropped 4 bases, with 15 bases sitting between them. This CDR3 is 14 amino acids long. The germline V gene has CDR1 MDHEN and CDR2 SYDVKM. As DNA, the CDR3 is TGTGCCAGCAGACTAAAGGTAGTGACAGAGACCCAGTACTTC. Encoded protein: CASRLKVVTETQYF.

This clonotype came up a few times. The chain has TRBV20-1 and TRBJ2-7; D uncertain. The CDR3 is 14 residues long. V was shortened by 0 bases and J by 1 base, with 10 bases between the two germline ends. Per the germline V gene, CDR1 is DFQATT and CDR2 is SNEGSKA (reference sequence). CDR3 in DNA: TGCAGTGCTAGAGATCCCCCGGAGTCCTACGAGCAGTACGTC. This sequence encodes CSARDPPESYEQYV.

The CDR3 loop reads CASSCTPPTREQYV. The CDR3 DNA reads as TGCGCCAGCAGCTGTACACCTCCTACAAGAGAGCAGTACGTC. This chain links TRBV5-1 with TRBJ2-7; the D is unclear. Germline assignment: CDR1 SGHRS and CDR2 YFSETQ. The CDR3 contains 14 residues. Trimming removed 3 bases at V and 7 bases at J, with 17 bases between.

The J gene is TRBJ1-5, the V gene TRBV18, with 8 bases matching TRBD1. Unmatched junction bases numbered 10, after V lost 3 bases and J lost 6 bases. The CDR3 length is 16 residues. CDR1 is KGHSH, CDR2 LQKENI, per germline. This CDR3 reads CASSPVVGQGIQPQHF. DNA of the CDR3: TGTGCCAGCTCACCGGTAGTAGGACAGGGCATTCAGCCCCAGCATTTT.

The gene calls are TRBV6-2 or TRBV6-3 and TRBJ2-2; D remains unclear. The CDR3 consists of 13 residues. Germline V gene sequence: CDR1 MNHEY, CDR2 SVGEGT. The ends were cut back, 2 bases at V and 7 bases at J, with 8 bases in the middle. The CDR3 reads CASSYGSLGELFF. DNA for the CDR3: TGTGCCAGCAGTTACGGAAGCCTCGGGGAGCTGTTTTTT.

Only a few counts were recorded for this clonotype. The chain has TRBV7-9 and TRBJ2-1, with D perhaps matching TRBD2 (6 bases). Germline lookup yields CDR1 SEHNR and CDR2 FQNEAQ (reference sequence). The CDR3 is made up of 13 amino acids. Trimming removed 3 bases at V and 9 bases at J, with 12 bases between. The CDR3 coding sequence is TGTGCCAGCAGCTTGGACGGGAGAGGTGAGCAGTTCTTC. It codes for CASSLDGRGEQFF.

The table lists this clonotype with a count of one. The genes are TRBV20-1 and TRBJ2-5, with D uncertain. The germline V gene encodes CDR1 DFQATT and CDR2 SNEGSKA (reference sequence). Trimming took off 1 base at V and 2 bases at J, with 14 bases between the two ends. This CDR3 comprises 15 residues. The CDR3 reads CSARVQAQPQETQYF. The CDR3, as DNA: TGCAGTGCTAGAGTCCAAGCCCAACCTCAAGAGACCCAGTACTTC.

The genes are TRBV28 and TRBJ2-7; D assignment may be TRBD1 or TRBD2 (6 bases each). With 5 bases removed from V and 3 bases from J, the gap between germline ends came to 17 bases. CDR1 MDHEN and CDR2 SYDVKM come from the germline V gene. The CDR3 has 15 amino acids. The CDR3 loop is CASSPGGRTLYEQYV. The DNA of the CDR3 is TGTGCCAGCAGTCCCGGGGGCCGGACTCTCTACGAGCAGTACGTC.

In nucleotides, the CDR3 is TGCGCCAGCAGCCAAGAATCTCCTGGGCAGGAAGCTTTCTTT. It yields the protein CASSQESPGQEAFF. The J gene is TRBJ1-1, the V gene TRBV4-1, with no clear D. V lost 0 bases and J lost 8, with 13 bases in between. CDR3 size: 14 residues. The germline gives CDR1 MGHRA, CDR2 YSYEKL.

This sequence joins TRBV6-1 and TRBJ2-1, with 8 bases identical to TRBD1. CDR3 length: 14 residues. CDR1 is MNHNS and CDR2 is SASEGT in the germline V gene. Trimming at V came to 11 bases and at J to 0 bases, leaving 6 bases not matched to a gene. The CDR3 protein is CAGRTGSSYNEQFF. CDR3 in DNA: TGTGCCGGTAGGACAGGGAGCTCCTACAATGAGCAGTTCTTC.

V usage is TRBV7-2 and J usage is TRBJ1-3, with 10 nucleotides matching TRBD1. The CDR3 is made up of 15 amino acids. Germline-derived CDR1 and CDR2 are SGHTA and FQGNSA. The V segment lost 5 bases and the J segment 2 bases; nucleotides outside the gene matches: 3. The CDR3 spells CASSTDRGAGNTIYF. The CDR3, as DNA: TGTGCCAGCAGCACGGACAGGGGGGCTGGAAACACCATATATTTT.

The chain links TRBV24-1 to TRBJ2-1, with TRBD1 identical over 8 bases. The CDR3 has 16 amino acids. J lost 6 bases, V lost 4 bases, and 10 bases had no gene match. Per germline, CDR1 KGHDR and CDR2 SFDVKD. CDR3 residues: CATSDPTGEFFNEQFF. As DNA, the CDR3 is TGTGCCACCAGTGACCCGACAGGGGAGTTCTTCAATGAGCAGTTCTTC.

The chain employs TRBV4-1 and TRBJ2-1, with a weak D call TRBD1 (5 bases). Trimming removed 5 bases from V and 10 bases from J, with 18 bases in between. Germline assignment: CDR1 MGHRA and CDR2 YSYEKL. This CDR3 is built from 14 residues. The CDR3 coding sequence is TGCGCCAGCAGCAGAATACCATGGGGCGAGGAGCAGTTCTTC. This codes for CASSRIPWGEEQFF.

The chain employs TRBV28 and TRBJ2-7, with 7 bases that match TRBD2. Germline CDR1 is MDHEN and CDR2 is SYDVKM. CDR3 size: 15 residues. J lost 2 bases, V lost 3 bases, and 7 bases had no gene match. This chain's CDR3 is CASSFSGGLTYEQYV. CDR3 nucleotides: TGTGCCAGCAGTTTCTCGGGGGGTCTGACCTACGAGCAGTACGTC.

This clonotype has a handful of counts. This chain joins TRBV12-3 or TRBV12-4 and TRBJ2-7; the D call may be TRBD1 or TRBD2 (5 bases each). The V gene lost 7 bases and the J gene lost 3 bases, with 16 bases spanning the gap. This CDR3 spans 14 amino acids. The CDR3 region is CASKRAGTVYEQYF. The CDR3 DNA reads TGTGCCAGCAAAAGGGCAGGGACGGTCTACGAGCAGTACTTC.

This clonotype came up a few times. The chain employs TRBV19 and TRBJ1-5; 8 nucleotides match TRBD1. Germline assignment: CDR1 LNHDA and CDR2 SQIVND (reference sequence). CDR3 length equals 18 residues. V lost 0 bases, J lost 7 bases, and 14 bases stayed unmatched. As DNA, the CDR3 is TGTGCCAGTAGTATAGATCCGCGTCGACAGGGGAGTAGGCAGCCCCAGCATTTT. Its translation: CASSIDPRRQGSRQPQHF. Supplemented by reference TRBV19 and TRBJ1-5, the full variable domain reads DGGITQSPKYLFRKEGQNVTLSCEQNLNHDAMYWYRQDPGQGLRLIYYSQIVNDFQKGDIAEGYSVSREKKESFPLTVTSAQKNPTAFYLCASSIDPRRQGSRQPQHFGDGTRLSIL.

This clonotype was observed a few times. The rearrangement joins TRBV7-8 to TRBJ1-5, with D unclear. This CDR3 spans 13 amino acids. Germline-derived CDR1 and CDR2 are SGHVS and FQNEAQ. V dropped 5 bases and J dropped 6 bases, with 11 bases sitting between them. CDR3 region: CASSPGPAQPQHF. CDR3 DNA sequence: TGTGCCAGCAGCCCGGGCCCCGCTCAGCCCCAGCATTTT.

There are a few counts of this clonotype. The chain combines TRBV5-1 with TRBJ2-5; 11 bases map to TRBD2. Germline values: CDR1 SGHRS, CDR2 YFSETQ. CDR3 length: 15 amino acids. The V and J ends lost 2 bases and 3 bases, in that order; junction bases with no gene match: 3. The CDR3 spells CASSFLAGGEETQYF. The CDR3 region has the DNA TGCGCCAGCAGCTTCCTAGCGGGGGGAGAAGAGACCCAGTACTTC. The full variable domain, its missing parts supplied by reference TRBV5-1 and TRBJ2-5, is KAGVTQTPRYLIKTRGQQVTLSCSPISGHRSVSWYQQTPGQGLQFLFEYFSETQRNKGNFPGRFSGRQFSNSRSEMNVSTLELGDSALYLCASSFLAGGEETQYFGPGTRLLVL.